This T cell receptor (beta chain) is from a study of cytomegalovirus exposure and HLA in healthy donors. The donors comprised healthy bone marrow donors. Whole-study findings and limits: There was a cluster of highly shared sequence variants that was likely a sequencing artifact. In a later analysis, specific HLA alleles were associated with 15,000 to 20,000 TCR beta sequences at a 0.05 false discovery rate. Indistinguishable V segments such as TRBV6-2 and TRBV6-3 were excluded.

Primers: 60 Vbeta forward and 13 Jbeta reverse. The protocol was immunoSEQ multiplex PCR, while the TCRdb copy is restricted to in-frame clones and leaves out a portion. The sample has over 30,000 clones; 55% to 80% are singletons. Of note for this clone: What it binds is not known.

V dropped 1 base and J dropped 8 bases, with 14 bases sitting between them. The CDR3 loop spans 14 amino acids. The germline CDR1 and CDR2 sequences are MNHNS and SASEGT. The specimen was PBMCs. The TCR comes from a man aged 40-49 years in good health and CMV-seropositive. The chain joins TRBV6-1 to TRBJ1-1; TRBD1 is a possible D gene (5 bases). CDR3 DNA sequence: TGTGCCAGCAGTGAAGGGTGGGAGGGGAACGAAGCTTTCTTT. This translates into CASSEGWEGNEAFF.